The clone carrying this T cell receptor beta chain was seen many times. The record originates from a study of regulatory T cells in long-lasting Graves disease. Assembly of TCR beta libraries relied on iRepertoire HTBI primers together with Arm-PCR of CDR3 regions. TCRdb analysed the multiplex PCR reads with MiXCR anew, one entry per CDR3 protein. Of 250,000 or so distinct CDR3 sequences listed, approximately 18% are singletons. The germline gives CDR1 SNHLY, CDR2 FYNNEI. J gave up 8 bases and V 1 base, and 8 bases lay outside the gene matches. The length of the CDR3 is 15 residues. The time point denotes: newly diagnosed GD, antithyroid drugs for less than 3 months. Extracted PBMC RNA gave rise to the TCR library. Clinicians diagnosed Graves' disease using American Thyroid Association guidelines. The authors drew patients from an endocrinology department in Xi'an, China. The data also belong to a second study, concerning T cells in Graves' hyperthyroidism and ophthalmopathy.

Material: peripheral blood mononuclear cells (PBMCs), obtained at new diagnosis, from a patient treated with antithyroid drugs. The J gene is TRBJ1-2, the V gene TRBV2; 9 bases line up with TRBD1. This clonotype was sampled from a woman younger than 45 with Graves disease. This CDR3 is CASSEGGQGLVGYTF. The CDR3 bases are TGTGCCAGCAGTGAAGGTGGACAGGGGTTGGTCGGCTACACCTTC. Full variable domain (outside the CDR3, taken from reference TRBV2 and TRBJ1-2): EPEVTQTPSHQVTQMGQEVILRCVPISNHLYFYWYRQILGQKVEFLVSFYNNEISEKSEIFDDQFSVERPDGSNFTLKIRSTKLEDSAMYFCASSEGGQGLVGYTFGSGTRLTVV.